These 20 T cell receptor beta chains share one sample of origin, sequenced in a study of T cells in Graves' hyperthyroidism and ophthalmopathy. The TCR beta CDR3 regions underwent amplification using RNA transcripts as the source. TCR CDR3 underwent first-round RT-PCR with the HTBI primer set. TCRdb analysed the multiplex PCR reads with MiXCR anew, one entry per CDR3 protein. The table records fewer than 450,000 distinct CDR3 sequences, approximately 18% of them present only once. Sequenced material: blood. These receptors originate from a woman in her 30s with Graves' hyperthyroidism that later progressed to Graves' ophthalmopathy.

This chain uses TRBV4-2 with TRBJ2-7; perhaps TRBD2 as D (5 bases). Germline V lookup: CDR1 LGHNA, CDR2 YNFKEQ. This CDR3 region has 15 residues. Trimming left V 2 bases short and J 2 bases short, with 13 bases between. The CDR3 DNA reads TGTGCCAGCAGCCAATTCGGTGGGGAGACCTACGAGCAGTACTTC. It codes for CASSQFGGETYEQYF.

This clonotype was seen a handful of times. Possible read error: a much larger clone is one base away. The CDR3 ends on some other residue instead of the conserved phenylalanine or tryptophan, so this is likely a read error. The V gene is TRBV5-1, the J gene TRBJ2-1, with 8 positions matching TRBD1. Trimming removed 0 bases from V and 2 bases from J; junction bases left unmatched: 4. CDR3 length equals 16 residues. Germline CDR1 reads SGHRS; CDR2 reads YFSETQ. CDR3 sequence reads: CASSLGGQETYNEQFL. The DNA of the CDR3 is TGCGCCAGCAGCTTGGGGGGACAGGAAACCTACAATGAGCAGTTCCTC.

The rearrangement joins TRBV5-5 to TRBJ2-3; 15 positions agree with TRBD2. Germline V gene data show CDR1 as SGHKS and CDR2 as YYEKEE (reference sequence). V trimming: 4 bases; J trimming: 0 bases; junction bases outside the gene matches: 6. The CDR3 length is 18 residues. CDR3 residues: CASSGGLAGGLSTDTQYF. The CDR3 DNA follows: TGTGCCAGCAGCGGGGGACTAGCGGGGGGCCTTAGCACAGATACGCAGTATTTT.

The chain couples TRBV7-8 to TRBJ2-3; a weak D match, TRBD2 (6 bases). The CDR3 is 15 amino acids. CDR1 and CDR2 (germline): SGHVS, FQNEAQ. With 5 bases removed from V and 5 bases from J, the gap between germline ends came to 17 bases. The chain's CDR3 is CASSTTGTSLDTQYF. For the CDR3, the DNA is TGTGCCAGCAGCACAACCGGGACTTCATTAGATACGCAGTATTTT.

This clonotype was recorded many times. The V gene is TRBV28, the J gene TRBJ1-6; D gene ambiguous. Germline V lookup: CDR1 MDHEN, CDR2 SYDVKM. V lost 3 bases and J 7 bases, leaving 10 bases between the germline ends. The CDR3 consists of 14 residues. CDR3: CASSLTSWNSPLHF. The DNA of the CDR3 is TGTGCCAGCAGTTTGACATCGTGGAATTCACCCCTCCACTTT.

Here the CDR3 reads CASSLFPGGSGANVLTF. CDR3 nucleotide sequence: TGCGCCAGCAGCTTGTTTCCAGGGGGCTCTGGGGCCAACGTCCTGACTTTC. This rearrangement joins TRBV5-1 to TRBJ2-6; 7 bases map to TRBD1. Per germline, CDR1 SGHRS and CDR2 YFSETQ. CDR3 size: 17 residues. The J segment lost 0 bases and the V segment lost 1 base, leaving 4 bases of the junction unmatched.

This chain joins TRBV4-1 and TRBJ1-2, with a weak D call TRBD1 (5 bases). Trimming removed 1 base at V and 5 bases at J, with 14 bases between. The CDR3 runs 15 residues. Germline V CDR1 and CDR2: MGHRA, YSYEKL. This chain's CDR3 is CASSQVIGERYGYTF. CDR3 bases: TGCGCCAGCAGCCAAGTTATAGGGGAACGGTATGGCTACACCTTC.

The V call is TRBV6-1, the J call TRBJ2-7; D might be TRBD1 (5 bases). This CDR3 spans 17 amino acids. Trimming stripped 6 bases from V and 3 bases from J, with 24 bases between. Looked up from germline, CDR1 is MNHNS and CDR2 is SASEGT. DNA of the CDR3: TGTGCCAGCAGGCGAACCCAACAGGCCGCCCCCCTCTACGAGCAGTACTTC. Translating gives CASRRTQQAAPLYEQYF.

This clonotype was counted between two and nine times. The chain joins TRBV4-1 to TRBJ2-7; 9 nucleotides agree with TRBD2. Germline V lookup: CDR1 MGHRA, CDR2 YSYEKL. The V gene end was trimmed by 4 bases and the J gene end by 5 bases; junction bases not matched to a gene: 6. The length of the CDR3 is 14 residues. The CDR3 region is CASSLSGRNHEQYF. The CDR3 DNA reads as TGCGCCAGCAGCCTTAGCGGGAGAAACCACGAGCAGTACTTC.

This clonotype was counted at least ten times. V is TRBV2 and J is TRBJ1-5; D unresolved. Trimming took 7 bases from V and 0 from J, leaving 7 bases between them. Germline V gene sequence: CDR1 SNHLY, CDR2 FYNNEI. CDR3 length: 13 amino acids. CDR3 DNA sequence: TGTGCCAGCACACAGTATAGCAATCAGCCCCAGCATTTT. Amino acid sequence: CASTQYSNQPQHF.

About this clonotype: Mismatch with germline at one junction end may stem from a read error. The chain joins TRBV11-2 to TRBJ2-5; TRBD1 agrees at 10 bases. The CDR3 runs to 16 residues. Germline CDR1 SGHAT, CDR2 FQNNGV. DNA for the CDR3: TGCGCCAGCAGTGATTTTGACAGGGGGCGCGGGGAGACCCAGTACTTC. Protein sequence: CASSDFDRGRGETQYF.

This clonotype showed up many times. The V call is TRBV6-6, the J call TRBJ1-4; D remains unclear. The germline CDR1 and CDR2 sequences are MNHNY and SVGAGI (reference sequence). The CDR3 spans 20 residues. The V end was cut by 0 bases, the J end by 0 bases, with 20 bases between. CDR3 bases: TGTGCCAGCAGTTACTCGTACGACACGAATAATCGCGCAACTAATGAAAAACTGTTTTTT. This translates into CASSYSYDTNNRATNEKLFF.

At least ten counts were recorded for this clonotype. The CDR3 coding sequence is TGTGCCAGCACCCAATCGGGGGCCGGGGGCATTCAGTACTTC. Its translation is CASTQSGAGGIQYF. This chain connects TRBV6-2 or TRBV6-3 to TRBJ2-4, with D perhaps assigned TRBD1 or TRBD2 (6 bases each). V lost 7 bases and J lost 9, with 19 bases in between. CDR3 length: 14 residues. Germline loops: CDR1 MNHEY, CDR2 SVGEGT.

This clonotype was observed a single time. This chain links TRBV27 with TRBJ2-5; D assignment may be TRBD1 or TRBD2 (6 bases each). V lost 5 bases and J 1 base, leaving 11 bases between the germline ends. The CDR3 contains 14 residues. Germline V CDR1 and CDR2: MNHEY, SMNVEV (reference sequence). The CDR3 DNA sequence: TGTGCCAGCAGTCCAGGGGACTCCCAAGAGACCCAGTACTTC. Translated: CASSPGDSQETQYF.

This chain joins TRBV5-1 and TRBJ1-3; 7 nucleotides agree with TRBD1. The CDR3 totals 17 residues. V lost 3 bases, J lost 1 base, and 10 bases stayed unmatched. Germline CDR1 is SGHRS and CDR2 is YFSETQ. The CDR3 spells CASSWGQPEASGNTIYF. The CDR3 region has the DNA TGCGCCAGCAGCTGGGGACAGCCTGAAGCGTCTGGAAACACCATATATTTT.

The chain uses TRBV20-1 and TRBJ2-2; D may be TRBD2 (5 bases). Trimming removed 1 base from V and 3 bases from J, with 15 bases in between. CDR3 length: 16 amino acids. CDR1 is DFQATT, CDR2 SNEGSKA, per germline (reference sequence). The CDR3 reads CSARVQRYAYTGELFF. In nucleotides, the CDR3 is TGCAGTGCTAGAGTTCAGCGGTACGCCTACACCGGGGAGCTGTTTTTT.

This clonotype was recorded many times. The V gene is TRBV20-1, the J gene TRBJ1-3; 7 bases agree with TRBD1. Germline V gene data show CDR1 as DFQATT and CDR2 as SNEGSKA (reference sequence). Losses at the gene ends were 0 bases for V and 1 base for J; bases not matched to a gene: 3. The CDR3 consists of 15 residues. In DNA form, the CDR3 reads TGCAGTGCTAGAGATCTGGGACAGTCTGGAAACACCATATATTTT. Residues: CSARDLGQSGNTIYF.

This chain connects TRBV20-1 to TRBJ1-5; D perhaps matches TRBD1 (6 bases). The CDR3 consists of 15 residues. Germline V gene lookup returns CDR1 DFQATT and CDR2 SNEGSKA (reference sequence). Trimming took off 0 bases at V and 7 bases at J, with 16 bases between the two ends. The CDR3 sequence: CSARDKGGGAQPQHF. For the CDR3, the DNA is TGCAGTGCTAGAGATAAGGGAGGGGGGGCGCAGCCCCAGCATTTT.

Ten or more counts support this clonotype. CDR3 protein: CATSDSVGGSSYNEQFF. The CDR3 DNA follows: TGTGCCACCAGTGATTCCGTGGGCGGGAGCTCCTACAATGAGCAGTTCTTC. This chain connects TRBV24-1 to TRBJ2-1; TRBD2 matches at 7 bases. Losses at the gene ends were 2 bases for V and 0 bases for J; bases not matched to a gene: 6. The CDR3 extends over 17 amino acids. Looked up from germline, CDR1 is KGHDR and CDR2 is SFDVKD.

With regard to this clonotype: Mismatch with germline at one junction end may stem from a read error. This chain connects TRBV10-3 to TRBJ2-5; TRBD2 agrees at 7 bases. The CDR3 runs 14 residues. The germline V gene has CDR1 ENHRY and CDR2 SYGVKD. The CDR3 coding sequence is TGTGCCAGCGGGGGTAGGAACAGCCAAGAGCCCCAGTACTTC. This codes for CASGGRNSQEPQYF.